This T cell receptor (beta chain) is from a study of blood T cell repertoires in COVID-19. Background on the study: Acute and convalescent COVID-19 specimens originated in the United States, Italy and Spain. Sources were T cells, B-cell-depleted T cells, or PBMCs; the material itself was cDNA or gDNA.

Per the germline V gene, CDR1 is SGHRS and CDR2 is YFSETQ. With 0 bases removed from V and 5 bases from J, the gap between germline ends came to 11 bases. CDR3 size: 14 residues. Original analysis: Reference gene primer amplification gave nucleated cell count estimates. Sequencing used immunoSEQ multiplex PCR; TCRdb keeps in-frame clones, though not all of them. That table is the source of V, J and clone size, and D and trimming were worked out from the DNA. The data hold over 150,000 clones, with 80% to 90% observed a single time. The TCR was taken from a man aged 65-85 years with active or convalescent COVID-19. Material for sequencing was peripheral blood. The genes are TRBV5-1 and TRBJ1-1; possibly TRBD1 for D (5 bases). In DNA form, the CDR3 reads TGCGCCAGCAGCTTGGACCGACAGTCTACTGAAGCTTTCTTT. It codes for CASSLDRQSTEAFF.